One and the same sample provided the 2 T cell receptor beta chains below, sequenced in a study of shared clonotypes between healthy human individuals. Profiled with immunoSEQ multiplex PCR; TCRdb holds only in-frame clones, not every one. The data hold hundreds of thousands of clones, with 76% observed a single time. Sequenced sample: PBMCs. The receptors shown here come from a woman aged 40 to 50 in good health. Some clones in this sample may be carry-over from other donors' samples.

There are many counts of this clone. This chain connects TRBV20-1 to TRBJ2-7; D might be TRBD2 (5 bases). Germline CDR1 and CDR2: DFQATT and SNEGSKA (reference sequence). CDR3 length: 11 residues. Trimming shortened V by 5 bases and J by 2 bases, and 7 bases separated the two germline ends. CDR3 nucleotides: TGCAGTGCTGGACTCCCCTACGAGCAGTACTTC. Translation: CSAGLPYEQYF.

The genes are TRBV18 and TRBJ2-2; D is unclear. Germline V gives CDR1 KGHSH, CDR2 LQKENI. The CDR3 spans 15 residues. Trimming stripped 1 base from V and 3 bases from J, with 9 bases between. The CDR3 sequence: CASSPRRSDTGELFF. CDR3 sequence (DNA): TGTGCCAGCTCACCACGTCGTTCTGACACCGGGGAGCTGTTTTTT.